This paragraph covers one TCR beta chain sequence. Its antigen is currently not known. Nothing much larger sits one base from this clone, and base qualities are not available. Taken from the germline V gene (reference sequence), the CDR1 and CDR2 loops are SGHNT and YYREEE. V was cut back by 3 bases and J by 3 bases, leaving a gap of 10 bases between them. Inclusive of the bounding cysteine and valine, the CDR3 is 13 residues long. Of all the DNA, just the CDR3 is kept, 39 bases in frame from base 1. The data stem from a study of cytomegalovirus exposure and HLA in healthy donors (TCRdb year 2017). At the level of the whole study: According to an earlier analysis of a few hundred of the donors, about 180 million T cells yielded 100 million or so unique TCR beta sequences and approximately 300 Gb of sequence data. The study aimed to test whether signatures of past pathogen exposure could be identified by cataloging public T cell receptors. Rather than drawing on any new phenotypic data, the later analysis identified candidate immune exposures from TCR beta sequences and the way those sequences occurred across donors. An early release covering about 600 HLA-typed donors comprised about 300 gigabases of sequencing data and approximately 80 million unique TCR sequences. The number of donors typed differed by locus, with 629-630 for A, B, C, DRB1 and DQB1, roughly 520 for DQA1, nearly 610 for DPA1, and roughly 450 for DPB1. Among the 398 genotyped donors, about 83% belonged to the genetic ancestry cluster associated with self-reported Caucasian donors. Along with the roughly 670-subject first cohort, a separate validation cohort of over a hundred different subjects was used. To predict cytomegalovirus infection status, the study brought together high-throughput TCR immunosequencing, statistical association of individual TCRs with disease status, and machine learning. HLA typing included class I and class II loci at four-digit resolution. The study profiled the T cell repertoires of 500 to 800 subjects by immunosequencing and related them to cytomegalovirus serostatus. Five DR-DQ haplotypes were treated as single units for association and clustering because of strong linkage in the cohort. Donor age, sex, ethnicity and CMV serostatus were compiled alongside the repertoire data. A later analysis re-analyzed previously published TCR beta repertoires from approximately 700 donors and added high-resolution HLA genotyping to study TCR occurrence patterns. In an earlier analysis of 500 to 650 of the donors, high-throughput TCR beta sequencing was used to judge whether each TCR beta V gene segment behaved as functional or pseudogenic. A later genetic analysis took genome-wide SNP genotypes for about three fifths of the 666 donors and used that subset as a discovery cohort. Every repertoire in the discovery cohort had been generated on one and the same sequencing platform. On average, roughly 200,000 unique TCR beta nucleotide sequences were sequenced per donor among fewer than 500 genotyped donors of the cohort, with around 19% of those sequences being non-productive.

Libraries were prepared through the immunoSEQ multiplex PCR assay. A mixture of 60 forward primers for TCR Vbeta segments and 13 reverse primers for TCR Jbeta segments was used in the multiplex PCR. The CDR3 region of rearranged TCR beta genes was amplified from genomic DNA with a multiplex PCR assay. The amplified TCR beta libraries were sequenced on the Illumina HiSeq System as 87-base-pair reads. As for how the authors treated the data: Across the roughly 670 repertoires, a later analysis counted tens of millions of unique TCR beta chains, roughly 11 million of which were shared by at least two donors. To remove PCR and sequencing errors, raw reads were error-corrected and collapsed into unique sequences using a nearest-neighbor algorithm that merged closely related sequences. Alignment of CDR3 sequences to IMGT reference sequences was used to assign V, D and J gene segments. For a sequence to be retained, at least a six-nucleotide match to both a V gene segment and a J gene segment was required. A rearrangement counted as productive if the CDR3 had no stop codons and remained in frame with V and J, and every other rearrangement counted as non-productive. CDR3 was defined by IMGT convention, running from the second conserved V-encoded cysteine to the conserved J-encoded phenylalanine. The earlier analysis of some 580 of the donors excluded any sequence lacking an unambiguous match to a single V gene segment. An earlier analysis of 500 to 700 of the donors classified V segments as functional when productive rearrangements were above 56.7% and as segregating when the standard deviation between donors was above 5%. A statistical classification framework was built for diagnosing cytomegalovirus status from the catalog of TCR beta chain sequences. In a later analysis, TCR nucleotide sequences were compared against IMGT/GENE-DB human TR gene sequences so that V and J genes could be assigned. In a later analysis, CDR3 sequences and most-parsimonious VDJ recombination scenarios were assigned using the TCRdist pipeline. In a later analysis, each TCR beta chain was defined by its CDR3 amino acid sequence together with its V-gene family, and reads lacking a unique V-gene family were excluded. In a later analysis, around 650 highly shared, low-generation-probability nucleotide sequences were removed to address suspected cross-contamination and a sequencing artifact. A later analysis calculated a clonal expansion index for each public chain from normalized within-repertoire ranks of inferred template counts. Generation probabilities in a later analysis came from a VDJ recombination model fitted to out-of-frame rearrangements, and those results were checked against IGoR. In a later analysis, TCR-TCR, TCR-HLA and TCR-CMV co-occurrence was scored with hypergeometric tests, and a repertoire-size bias correction was applied to TCR pairs. False discovery rates were estimated in a later analysis by permuting HLA or CMV assignments 20 times. In a later analysis, co-occurring TCRs were grouped using DBSCAN, with TCRdist sequence similarity added in when clustering inside HLA-allele-positive subsets. Repertoires with fewer than 30,000 or more than 120,000 public chains, plus five repertoires with anomalous nucleotide sharing, were excluded from co-occurrence clustering. This is the immuneACCESS table as TCRdb keeps it, with only in-frame sequences that have V and J called. A part of the clones is gone; compared with another copy, unresolved V genes explain less than half, and the rest is unexplained. D and trimming were read from the DNA, whereas the V and J calls and clone size are those reported in that table. This sample holds about 100,000 clones; about 80% were observed only once. Of the sample, around 4.4% is held by the ten largest clones.

In total, over 600 healthy bone marrow donors made up the cohort. All cohort members were sampled while nominally healthy, although unrecorded immune exposures were likely present. The donor was CMV seronegative and was included in the group of around 320 seronegative cohort members. Each donor provided a peripheral blood sample, and peripheral blood mononuclear cells were used for TCR beta sequencing. The Qiagen DNeasy Blood Extraction Kit was used to extract genomic DNA from the blood cell samples. General findings and caveats noted by the study authors: A further reported finding was that TCR beta sequences accurately predicted the HLA-A and HLA-B alleles for most subjects in the first cohort. Because HLA typing was unavailable for some donors at each locus, only the typed subset was used in association tests. In the study, about 150 TCR beta chains were listed as associated with cytomegalovirus. Strong co-occurrence of HLA alleles, especially DR and DQ, made assigning TCR associations to individual alleles difficult. Cytomegalovirus status was reported to be diagnosed by the classifier with high specificity and sensitivity in both the original and validation cohorts. Across donors, most TCR sequences were observed very rarely, whereas some public TCRs were present in many individuals. V-gene and J-gene trimming of TCR beta chains was associated with a missense DCLRE1C variant in a later genetic analysis, and the association was replicated in an independent cohort. Compared with the approximately 710-donor mean, donors in an Asian-associated ancestry cluster had fewer N-insertions in productive TCRs, according to a later genetic analysis. The cohort was sequenced for TCR beta chains only, and without alpha or paired-chain data the features that could be detected were limited. It was suggested by the authors that the approach could potentially be generalized to other disease states and immunological phenotypes. The earlier analysis of about 600 of the donors excluded about 16 rarely observed V segments, including chromosome 9 orphons, because counts were too low. A group of highly shared sequence variants was considered likely to be a technical artifact of the sequencing pipeline. According to a later analysis, parvovirus B19, influenza, CMV and Epstein-Barr virus appeared linked to several top co-occurrence clusters. A few of the identified cytomegalovirus-associated TCR beta chains were confirmed in vitro to be specific for cytomegalovirus antigens. In a later analysis, TCR association rates were found to vary across HLA loci, with the most associated TCRs seen for DRB1 alleles and the fewest for HLA-C alleles. In a later analysis, most CMV-associated TCR beta chains were found to appear HLA-restricted, with HLA associations seemingly driven largely by CMV exposure. Some IMGT-functional V segments, including TRBV6-2 and TRBV6-3, could not be told apart with the 87-base-pair reads, so those segments were excluded. CMV serostatus was the only immune exposure information available for the cohort. The presence/absence analyses assumed that sequencing depth was roughly uniform across donors, and that assumption may not be true. Specific HLA alleles were associated with 15,000 to 20,000 TCR beta sequences at a false discovery rate of 0.05 in a later analysis. An earlier analysis of 587 of the donors showed that most TCR beta V segments appeared in productive rearrangements either about 87% or about 30% of the time, which broadly matched IMGT annotations. Correlated functional status among segregating V segments might be attributable to linkage disequilibrium, but an unknown experimental factor could not be ruled out. In a later analysis, HLA-associated TCR beta chains showed more clonal expansion and lower generation probabilities than non-associated chains that were equally common.

This clonotype was sampled from a man aged 35 to 55 in good health and CMV-seronegative. The rearranged chain carries TRBV5-4 and TRBJ2-7, with TRBD1 tentatively as D gene (6 bases match). Sample: PBMCs. The CDR3 loop reads CASSSGQNYEQYV. The sequence in DNA is TGTGCCAGCAGCTCCGGACAGAACTACGAGCAGTACGTC.